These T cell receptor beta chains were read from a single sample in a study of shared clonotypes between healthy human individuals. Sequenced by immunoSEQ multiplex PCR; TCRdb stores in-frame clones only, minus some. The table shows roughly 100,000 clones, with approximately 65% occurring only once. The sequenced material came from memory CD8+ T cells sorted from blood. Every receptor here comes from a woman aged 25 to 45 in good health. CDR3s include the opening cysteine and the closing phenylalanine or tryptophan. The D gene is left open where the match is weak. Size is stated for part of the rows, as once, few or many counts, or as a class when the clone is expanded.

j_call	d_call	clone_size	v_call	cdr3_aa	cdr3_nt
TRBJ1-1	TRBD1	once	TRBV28	CASSLNRLTGPVMAFF	TGTGCCAGCAGTTTAAACAGATTGACAGGGCCGGTAATGGCTTTCTTT
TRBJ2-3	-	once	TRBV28	CASRSVVRFQLDTQYF	TGTGCCAGCAGATCGGTGGTCCGGTTCCAACTGGATACGCAGTATTTT
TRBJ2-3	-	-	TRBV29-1	CSVPSRADTQYF	TGCAGCGTTCCGTCTAGGGCGGATACGCAGTATTTT
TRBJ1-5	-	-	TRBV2	CASNPPGASNQPQHF	TGTGCCAGCAATCCCCCAGGGGCGAGTAATCAGCCCCAGCATTTT
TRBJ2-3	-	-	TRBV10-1	CASSASIRPTDTQYF	TGCGCCAGCAGTGCCTCCATTCGTCCTACAGATACGCAGTATTTT
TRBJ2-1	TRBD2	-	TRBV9	CASSPREGDYNEQFF	TGTGCCAGCAGCCCCCGGGAGGGAGACTACAATGAGCAGTTCTTC
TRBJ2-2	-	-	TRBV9	CASSAQGVGELFF	TGTGCCAGCAGCGCACAAGGAGTTGGGGAGCTGTTTTTT
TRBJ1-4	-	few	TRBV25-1	CASRETATNEKLFF	TGTGCCAGCAGGGAGACTGCAACTAATGAAAAACTGTTTTTT
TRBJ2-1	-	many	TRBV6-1	CASSEINGGRDEQFF	TGTGCCAGCAGTGAAATTAACGGGGGTAGGGATGAGCAGTTCTTC
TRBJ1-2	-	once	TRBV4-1	CASSQGTALIGGYTF	TGCGCCAGCAGCCAGGGGACGGCCCTCATAGGTGGCTACACCTTC
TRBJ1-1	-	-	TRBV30	CAWSVPASDTEAFF	TGTGCCTGGAGTGTACCCGCCAGTGACACTGAAGCTTTCTTT
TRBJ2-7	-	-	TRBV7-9	CASSSKLSVYEQYF	TGTGCCAGCAGCTCAAAGCTAAGCGTCTACGAGCAGTACTTC
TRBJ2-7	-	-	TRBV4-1	CASSQPDYEQYF	TGCGCCAGCAGCCAACCCGATTACGAGCAGTACTTC
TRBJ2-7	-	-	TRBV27	CASRFGLTYEQYF	TGTGCCAGCCGTTTCGGACTCACCTACGAGCAGTACTTC
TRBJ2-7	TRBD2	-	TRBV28	CASSRTSGSWNYEQYF	TGTGCCAGCAGTCGGACTAGCGGGAGCTGGAACTACGAGCAGTACTTC
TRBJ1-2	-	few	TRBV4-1	CASSQGTDYGYTF	TGCGCCAGCAGCCAAGGGACAGATTATGGCTACACCTTC
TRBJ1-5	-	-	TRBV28	CASSQNRVGQPQHF	TGTGCCAGCAGTCAAAACAGGGTTGGACAGCCCCAGCATTTT